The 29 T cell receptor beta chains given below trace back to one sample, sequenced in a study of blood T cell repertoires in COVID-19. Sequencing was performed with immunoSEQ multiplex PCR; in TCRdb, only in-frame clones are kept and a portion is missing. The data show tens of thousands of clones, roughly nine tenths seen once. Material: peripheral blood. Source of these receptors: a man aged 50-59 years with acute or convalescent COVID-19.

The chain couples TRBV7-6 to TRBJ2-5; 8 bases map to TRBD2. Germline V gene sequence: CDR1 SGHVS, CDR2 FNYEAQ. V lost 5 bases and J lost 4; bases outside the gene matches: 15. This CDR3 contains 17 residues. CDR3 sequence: CASSAPGEREIRETQYF. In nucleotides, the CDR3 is TGTGCCAGCAGCGCCCCCGGGGAGCGGGAGATTAGAGAGACCCAGTACTTC.

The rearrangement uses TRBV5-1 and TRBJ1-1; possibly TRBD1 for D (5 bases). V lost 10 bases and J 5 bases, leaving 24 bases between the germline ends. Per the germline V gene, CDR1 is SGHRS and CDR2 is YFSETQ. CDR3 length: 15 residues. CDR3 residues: CADRGIRGQRTEAFF. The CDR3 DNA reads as TGCGCCGACCGGGGGATAAGAGGGCAAAGGACTGAAGCTTTCTTT.

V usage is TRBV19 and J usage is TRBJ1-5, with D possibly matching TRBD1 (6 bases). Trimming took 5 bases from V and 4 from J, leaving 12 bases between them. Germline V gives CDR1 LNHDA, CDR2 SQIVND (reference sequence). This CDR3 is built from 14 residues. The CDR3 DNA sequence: TGTGCCAGTAGTTGGCAGGACAGTAATCAGCCCCAGCATTTT. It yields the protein CASSWQDSNQPQHF.

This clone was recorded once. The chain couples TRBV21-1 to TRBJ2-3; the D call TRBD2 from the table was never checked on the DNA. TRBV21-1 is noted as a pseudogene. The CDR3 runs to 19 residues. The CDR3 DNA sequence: TGTGCCAGCAGCAACGCTAATGGGGGAGGGGACCATAGCACAGATACGCAGTATTTT. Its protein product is CASSNANGGGDHSTDTQYF.

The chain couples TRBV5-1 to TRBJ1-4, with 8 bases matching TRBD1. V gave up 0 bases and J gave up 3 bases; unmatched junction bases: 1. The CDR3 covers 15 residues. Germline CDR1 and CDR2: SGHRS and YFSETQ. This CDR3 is CASSLEQGANEKLFF. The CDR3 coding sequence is TGCGCCAGCAGCTTGGAACAGGGGGCTAATGAAAAACTGTTTTTT.

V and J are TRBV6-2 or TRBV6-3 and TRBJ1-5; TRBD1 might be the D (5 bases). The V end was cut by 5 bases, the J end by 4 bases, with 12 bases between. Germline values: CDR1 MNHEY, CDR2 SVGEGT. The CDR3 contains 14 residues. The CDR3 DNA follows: TGTGCCAGCAGTCAGGGCCGGGCTAATCAGCCCCAGCATTTT. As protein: CASSQGRANQPQHF.

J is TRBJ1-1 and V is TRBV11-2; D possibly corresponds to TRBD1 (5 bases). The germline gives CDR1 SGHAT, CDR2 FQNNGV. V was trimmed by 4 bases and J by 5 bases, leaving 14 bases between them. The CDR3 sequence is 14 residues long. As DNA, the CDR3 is TGTGCCAGCAGCTCCGTAGGGTACAGGACTGAAGCTTTCTTT. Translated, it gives CASSSVGYRTEAFF. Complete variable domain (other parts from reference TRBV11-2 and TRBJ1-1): EAGVAQSPRYKIIEKRQSVAFWCNPISGHATLYWYQQILGQGPKLLIQFQNNGVVDDSQLPKDRFSAERLKGVDSTLKIQPAKLEDSAVYLCASSSVGYRTEAFFGQGTRLTVV.

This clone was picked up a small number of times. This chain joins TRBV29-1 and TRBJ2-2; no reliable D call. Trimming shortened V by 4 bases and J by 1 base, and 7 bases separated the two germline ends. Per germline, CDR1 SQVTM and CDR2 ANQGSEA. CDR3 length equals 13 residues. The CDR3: CSVGHQNTGELFF. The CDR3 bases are TGCAGCGTTGGACACCAGAACACCGGGGAGCTGTTTTTT.

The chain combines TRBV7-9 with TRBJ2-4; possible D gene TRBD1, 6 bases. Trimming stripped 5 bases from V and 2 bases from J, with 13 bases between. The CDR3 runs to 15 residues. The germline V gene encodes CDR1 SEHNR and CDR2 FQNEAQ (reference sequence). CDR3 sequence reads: CASSEEGGPKNIQYF. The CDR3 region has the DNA TGTGCCAGCAGCGAAGAAGGGGGTCCCAAAAACATTCAGTACTTC.

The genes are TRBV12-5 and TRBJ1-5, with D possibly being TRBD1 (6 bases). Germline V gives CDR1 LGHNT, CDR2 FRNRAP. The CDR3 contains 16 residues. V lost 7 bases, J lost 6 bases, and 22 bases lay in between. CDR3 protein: CASAFEGTPGFQPQHF. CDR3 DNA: TGTGCTAGTGCTTTTGAGGGGACACCGGGTTTTCAGCCCCAGCATTTT.

The CDR3 loop reads CASSLPAGDINEQFF. The DNA of the CDR3 is TGCGCCAGCAGCTTACCAGCGGGAGATATCAATGAGCAGTTCTTC. The chain couples TRBV5-1 to TRBJ2-1; 8 bases are a match to TRBD2. J was trimmed by 6 bases and V by 2 bases; bases with no gene match: 7. CDR1 and CDR2 (germline): SGHRS, YFSETQ. The CDR3 length is 15 residues.

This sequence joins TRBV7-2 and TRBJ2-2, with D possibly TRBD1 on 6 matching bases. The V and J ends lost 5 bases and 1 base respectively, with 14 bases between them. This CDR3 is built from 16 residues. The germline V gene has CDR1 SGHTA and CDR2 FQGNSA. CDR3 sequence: CASSKTGSVNTGELFF. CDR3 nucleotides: TGTGCCAGCAGCAAAACAGGGTCCGTGAACACCGGGGAGCTGTTTTTT.

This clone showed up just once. DNA for the CDR3: TGTGCCAGCTCGGGACAGAGGACTGAAGCTTTCTTT. The encoded protein is CASSGQRTEAFF. This sequence joins TRBV18 and TRBJ1-1, with TRBD1 identical over 7 bases. V was pared by 6 bases and J by 5 bases, with 3 bases of the junction left unmatched. The CDR3 consists of 12 residues. Germline V CDR1 and CDR2: KGHSH, LQKENI.

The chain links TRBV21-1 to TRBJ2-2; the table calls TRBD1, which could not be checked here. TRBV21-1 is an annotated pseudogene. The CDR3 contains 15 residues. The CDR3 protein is CASSADRVSSGELFF. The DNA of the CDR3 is TGTGCCAGCAGCGCTGACAGGGTTTCGAGCGGGGAGCTGTTTTTT.

The CDR3 DNA reads TGTGCCAGCAGCTTAGGCTGGACTAGCGGGAGGGCCAGCGACAATGAGCAGTTCTTC. Protein sequence: CASSLGWTSGRASDNEQFF. The V and J genes are TRBV7-8 and TRBJ2-1; 15 bases agree with TRBD2. CDR3 size: 19 residues. J was trimmed by 5 bases and V by 1 base; bases with no gene match: 9. Germline V gene sequence: CDR1 SGHVS, CDR2 FQNEAQ.

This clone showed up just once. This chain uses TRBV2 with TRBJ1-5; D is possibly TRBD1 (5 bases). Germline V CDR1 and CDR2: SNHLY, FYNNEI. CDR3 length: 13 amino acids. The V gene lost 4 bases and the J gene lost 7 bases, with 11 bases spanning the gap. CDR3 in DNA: TGTGCCAGCAGTGGCCAGGGTAGGCAGCCCCAGCATTTT. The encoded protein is CASSGQGRQPQHF.

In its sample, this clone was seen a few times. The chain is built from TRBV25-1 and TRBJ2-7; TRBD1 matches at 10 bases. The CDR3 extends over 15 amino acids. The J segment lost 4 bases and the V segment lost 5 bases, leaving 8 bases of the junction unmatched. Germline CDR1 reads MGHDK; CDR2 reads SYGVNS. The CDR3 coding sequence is TGTGCCAGCAGTCGCCGAGGACAGGGGGAATACGAGCAGTACTTC. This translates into CASSRRGQGEYEQYF.

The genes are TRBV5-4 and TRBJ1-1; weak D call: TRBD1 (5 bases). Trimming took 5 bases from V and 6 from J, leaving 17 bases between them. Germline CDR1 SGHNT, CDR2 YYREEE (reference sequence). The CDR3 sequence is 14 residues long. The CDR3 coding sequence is TGTGCCAGCAGGATGGCGACAGCAGGCCCTGAAGCTTTCTTT. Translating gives CASRMATAGPEAFF.

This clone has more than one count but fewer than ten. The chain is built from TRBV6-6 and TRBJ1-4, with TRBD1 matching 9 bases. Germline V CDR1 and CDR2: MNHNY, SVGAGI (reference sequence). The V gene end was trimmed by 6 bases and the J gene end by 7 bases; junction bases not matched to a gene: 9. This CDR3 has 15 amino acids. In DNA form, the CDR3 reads TGTGCCAGCAGCCGAGCCGGGACAGGGAGTGAAAAACTGTTTTTT. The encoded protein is CASSRAGTGSEKLFF.

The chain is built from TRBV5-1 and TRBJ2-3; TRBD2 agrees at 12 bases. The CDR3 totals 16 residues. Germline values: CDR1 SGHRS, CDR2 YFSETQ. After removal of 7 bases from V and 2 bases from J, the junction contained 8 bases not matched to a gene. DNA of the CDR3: TGCGCCAGCCGAGGACTAGCGGGATCCCTCACAGATACGCAGTATTTT. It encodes CASRGLAGSLTDTQYF.

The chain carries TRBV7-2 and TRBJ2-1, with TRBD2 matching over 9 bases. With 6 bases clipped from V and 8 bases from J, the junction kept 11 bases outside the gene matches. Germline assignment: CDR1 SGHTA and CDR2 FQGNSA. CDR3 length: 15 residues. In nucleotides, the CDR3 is TGTGCCAGCAGACTCGAAGGGACTAGCAAGCATGAGCAGTTCTTC. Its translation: CASRLEGTSKHEQFF.

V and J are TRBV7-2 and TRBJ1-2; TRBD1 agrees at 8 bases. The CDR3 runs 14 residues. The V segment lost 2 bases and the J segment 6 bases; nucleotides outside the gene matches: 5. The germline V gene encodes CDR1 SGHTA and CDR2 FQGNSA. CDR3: CASSLQSRGHGYTF. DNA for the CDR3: TGTGCCAGCAGCTTACAGTCCAGGGGGCATGGCTACACCTTC.

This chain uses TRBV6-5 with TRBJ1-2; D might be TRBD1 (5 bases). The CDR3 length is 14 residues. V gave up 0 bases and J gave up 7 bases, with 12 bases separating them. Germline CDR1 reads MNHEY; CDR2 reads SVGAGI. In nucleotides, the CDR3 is TGTGCCAGCAGTTACTCAGCAGGGAAGGCTGGCTACACCTTC. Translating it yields CASSYSAGKAGYTF.

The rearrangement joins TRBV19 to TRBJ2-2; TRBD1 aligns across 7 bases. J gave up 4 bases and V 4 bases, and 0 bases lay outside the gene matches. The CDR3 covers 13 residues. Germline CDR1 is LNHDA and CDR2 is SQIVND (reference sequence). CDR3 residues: CASSNRGTGELFF. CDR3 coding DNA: TGTGCCAGTAGTAACAGGGGCACCGGGGAGCTGTTTTTT.

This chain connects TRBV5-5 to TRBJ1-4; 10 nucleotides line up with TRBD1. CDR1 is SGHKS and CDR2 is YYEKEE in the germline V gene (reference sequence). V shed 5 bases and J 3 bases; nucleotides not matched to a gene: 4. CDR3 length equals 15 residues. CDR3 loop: CASRGDRGPNEKLFF. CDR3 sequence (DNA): TGTGCCAGCAGGGGGGACAGGGGACCTAATGAAAAACTGTTTTTT.

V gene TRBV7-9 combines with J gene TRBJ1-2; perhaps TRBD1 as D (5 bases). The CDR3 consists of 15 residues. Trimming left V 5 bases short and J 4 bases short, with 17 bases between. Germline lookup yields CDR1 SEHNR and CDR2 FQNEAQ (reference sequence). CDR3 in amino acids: CASSTSLDKSYGYTF. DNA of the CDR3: TGTGCCAGCAGCACCTCCCTGGACAAAAGCTATGGCTACACCTTC.

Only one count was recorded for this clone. CDR3 coding DNA: TGTGCCAGCAGCTGGCTTAGCGGAAGCTCCTACAATGAGCAGTTCTTC. It yields the protein CASSWLSGSSYNEQFF. V is TRBV5-4 and J is TRBJ2-1, with a possible D match to TRBD2 (6 bases). Germline CDR1 is SGHNT and CDR2 is YYREEE (reference sequence). This CDR3 region has 16 residues. Trimming stripped 3 bases from V and 0 bases from J, with 13 bases between.

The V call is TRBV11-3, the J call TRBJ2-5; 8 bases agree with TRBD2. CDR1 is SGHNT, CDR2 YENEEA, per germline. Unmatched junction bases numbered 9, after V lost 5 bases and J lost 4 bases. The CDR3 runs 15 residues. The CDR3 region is CASSPGGPMRETQYF. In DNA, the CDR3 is TGTGCCAGCAGCCCGGGAGGGCCCATGAGAGAGACCCAGTACTTC.

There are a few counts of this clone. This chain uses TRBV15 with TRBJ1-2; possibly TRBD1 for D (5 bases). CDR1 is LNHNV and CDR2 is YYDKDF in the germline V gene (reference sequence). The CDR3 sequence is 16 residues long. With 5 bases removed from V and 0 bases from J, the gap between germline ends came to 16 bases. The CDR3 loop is CATSETVRVPNYGYTF. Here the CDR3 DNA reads TGTGCCACCAGCGAGACAGTTCGAGTGCCTAACTATGGCTACACCTTC.